This T cell receptor beta chain was obtained from a study of sequential checkpoint blockade in melanoma. On the study more broadly: Both treatment sequences were followed by maintenance nivolumab.

Produced via immunoSEQ multiplex PCR; TCRdb's table is partial and in-frame only. This repertoire shows around 16,000 clones, 70% to 85% found once; its top ten account for about 29%. Treatment specified: randomized to nivolumab then ipilimumab (arm A) or the reverse (arm B). Looked up from germline, CDR1 is MNHEY and CDR2 is SMNVEV (reference sequence). V lost 5 bases and J lost 7; bases outside the gene matches: 6. This CDR3 has 15 residues. Material: CD8+ T cells sorted from blood (inferred from file names), obtained from a patient given nivolumab and ipilimumab in sequence. This clonotype was obtained from a human donor with melanoma. The chain links TRBV27 to TRBJ2-1; 12 bases are a match to TRBD2. In DNA form, the CDR3 reads TGTGCCAGCAGTAGACTAGCGGGAGCTATGAATGAGCAGTTCTTC. Translated: CASSRLAGAMNEQFF.